This record looks at one T cell receptor beta chain sequence and its context. The antigen is not known. Libraries of TCR beta came from quantitative 5'-RACE with molecular barcodes. Each CDR3 protein gets one entry after TCRdb re-called the 5' RACE reads with MiXCR. The data hold around 770,000 distinct CDR3 sequences, with around a fifth observed a single time. The ends were cut back, 5 bases at V and 2 bases at J, with 13 bases in the middle. CDR1 and CDR2 (germline): PRHDT, FYEKMQ (reference sequence). There are 16 residues in the CDR3. This sample is part of a study of CD8 T cells in ankylosing spondylitis. Broader study findings: Earlier studies detected some motif variants in reactive arthritis synovial fluid and blood. Disease-linked clones bore a CD8+ phenotype, appearing relatively rarely in peripheral blood. The clones that were linked to disease were reported to be significantly enriched in matched synovial fluid samples from ankylosing spondylitis patients. Typical of ankylosing spondylitis blood, it appeared, was a TCR beta motif of seven to nine highly homologous variants.

Sequencing was done on a sample of blood, either unsorted or a sorted T cell fraction (not recorded which). The chain has TRBV13 and TRBJ2-6; possibly TRBD2 for D (6 bases). This clonotype was sampled from a male donor with ankylosing spondylitis. The CDR3, as DNA: TGTGCCAGCAGCGCATGGCGGGAAGCTGGGGCCAACGTCCTGACTTTC. It encodes CASSAWREAGANVLTF. Variable domain in full (rest from reference TRBV13 and TRBJ2-6): AAGVIQSPRHLIKEKRETATLKCYPIPRHDTVYWYQQGPGQDPQFLISFYEKMQSDKGSIPDRFSAQQFSDYHSELNMSSLELGDSALYFCASSAWREAGANVLTFGAGSRLTVL.